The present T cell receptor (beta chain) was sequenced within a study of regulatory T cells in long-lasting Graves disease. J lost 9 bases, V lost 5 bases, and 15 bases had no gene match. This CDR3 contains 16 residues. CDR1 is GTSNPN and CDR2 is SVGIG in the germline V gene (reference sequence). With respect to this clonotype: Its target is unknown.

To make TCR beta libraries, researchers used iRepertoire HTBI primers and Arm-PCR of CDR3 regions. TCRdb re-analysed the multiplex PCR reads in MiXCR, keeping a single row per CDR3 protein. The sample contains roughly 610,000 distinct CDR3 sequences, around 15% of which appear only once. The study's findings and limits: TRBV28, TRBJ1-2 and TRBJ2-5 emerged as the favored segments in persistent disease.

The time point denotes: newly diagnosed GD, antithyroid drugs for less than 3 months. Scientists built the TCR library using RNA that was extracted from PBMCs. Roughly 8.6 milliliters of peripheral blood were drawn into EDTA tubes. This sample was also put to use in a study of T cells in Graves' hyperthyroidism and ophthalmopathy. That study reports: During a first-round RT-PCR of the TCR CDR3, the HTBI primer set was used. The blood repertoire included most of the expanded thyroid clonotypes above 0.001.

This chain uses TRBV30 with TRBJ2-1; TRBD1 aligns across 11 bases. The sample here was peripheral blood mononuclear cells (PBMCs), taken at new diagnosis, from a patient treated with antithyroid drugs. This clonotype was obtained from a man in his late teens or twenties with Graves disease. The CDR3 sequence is CAWLSPGQGVPGEQFF. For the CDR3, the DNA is TGTGCCTGGCTTAGCCCGGGACAGGGGGTTCCCGGTGAGCAGTTCTTC.